The clone carrying this T cell receptor (beta chain) was seen more than once but under ten times. Its antigen remains unknown. The data are from a study of T-cell reconstitution after alpha-beta-depleted transplantation in children. Unique molecular identifiers were used to barcode this TCRbeta library. TCRdb re-called the PCR reads with MiXCR, one entry per CDR3 protein. The sample has 440,000 or so distinct CDR3 sequences, around two fifths seen once. The study, taken as a whole, reports: In patients about two months after transplant, alpha-beta T cells reportedly arose from several hundred expanded graft clones.

Germline V gene lookup returns CDR1 SGHRS and CDR2 YFSETQ. The CDR3 contains 14 residues. V gave up 4 bases and J gave up 1 base, with 11 bases separating them. V is TRBV5-1 and J is TRBJ2-5; D is perhaps TRBD1 (5 bases). Specimen: PBMCs, collected before TCRalphabeta/CD19-depleted stem cell transplant. The clonotype was recovered from a girl aged 2 to 9 with aplastic anemia, due to receive a stem cell transplant. The CDR3 bases are TGCGCCAGCAGCCGTACAGGAATCCAAGAGACCCAGTACTTC. This codes for CASSRTGIQETQYF. The whole variable domain, filled in from reference TRBV5-1 and TRBJ2-5, reads KAGVTQTPRYLIKTRGQQVTLSCSPISGHRSVSWYQQTPGQGLQFLFEYFSETQRNKGNFPGRFSGRQFSNSRSEMNVSTLELGDSALYLCASSRTGIQETQYFGPGTRLLVL.